A single count supports the clone carrying this TCR beta chain. What it binds is not known. TCRdb processed the 5' RACE reads anew with MiXCR; each CDR3 protein has one entry. The sample yields fewer than 450,000 distinct CDR3 sequences, less than 25% seen once. The record originates from a study of T-cell memory formation after mild COVID-19. Study in general: TCR clusters were mostly confined to one donor each. The study's findings and limits: Memory from before infection featured some responding clones, which suggests cross-reactive memory joined. Contracting clones from day 15 to 85 showed balanced CD4/CD8; later expanders favored CD4+.

CDR1 and CDR2 from the germline V gene are SGHDN and FVKESK. J gave up 15 bases and V 1 base, and 11 bases lay outside the gene matches. This CDR3 comprises 16 residues. This chain connects TRBV14 to TRBJ2-1; 14 bases map to TRBD2. The receptor was isolated from an adult woman who had mild COVID-19 (a few samples of this study predate the infection). Cell type and time point are not known. Sequenced sample: PBMCs or a T cell subset sorted from them (not recorded which). Here the CDR3 reads CASSQGPGTSGRAVFF. The CDR3 nucleotides read TGTGCCAGCAGCCAAGGACCTGGGACTAGCGGGAGAGCGGTGTTCTTC.